This is a list of T cell receptor beta chains from one sample in a study of shared clonotypes between healthy human individuals. Method: immunoSEQ multiplex PCR; TCRdb's copy keeps in-frame clones and lacks some. The data hold over a million clones, with roughly 70% observed a single time. Sample: memory CD4+ T cells sorted from blood. These receptors were obtained from a man aged 18 to 35 in good health. Both conserved end residues are part of each CDR3. A D gene is named only where the DNA matches it firmly. A clone size is listed for some rows: how often the clone was seen (once, few, many), or a class if it is expanded.

>-|TRBV6-5|TRBD1|TRBJ2-7
TGTGCCAGCAGTTCCAGGACAGGGACGTCCTACGAGCAGTACTTC
CASSSRTGTSYEQYF
>-|TRBV9|TRBD2|TRBJ2-2
TGTGCCAGCAGCGTTGGGGGGACTAGCGGGAGGGCCAGCGGGGAGCTGTTTTTT
CASSVGGTSGRASGELFF
>-|TRBV15|-|TRBJ1-4
TGTGCCACCAGCAGAGCGAGGCTCCCCTATGATGAGAGACTGTTTTTT
CATSRARLPYDERLFF
>many|TRBV28|-|TRBJ2-7
TGTGCCAGCAGCCCGAGGCGGGCCTCATACGAGCAGTACTTC
CASSPRRASYEQYF
>-|TRBV29-1|-|TRBJ2-1
TGCAGCGTTGGAAGGGGGGGCGTGGGTAATGAGCAGTTCTTC
CSVGRGGVGNEQFF
>-|TRBV15|TRBD1|TRBJ1-4
TGTGCCACCAGCAGAGGTCCAGGGGGTGGGGAAAAACTGTTTTTT
CATSRGPGGGEKLFF
>-|TRBV4-2|TRBD2|TRBJ2-5
TGTGCCAGCAGCCAAGCGGTTAGCGGGCATATCTCGACCCAGTACTTC
CASSQAVSGHISTQYF
>-|TRBV9|TRBD2|TRBJ2-2
TGTGCCAGCAGCGTAGGGACTAGCGGGTTCCCCGGGGAGCTGTTTTTT
CASSVGTSGFPGELFF
>-|TRBV9|-|TRBJ1-2
TGTGCCAGCAGCGTACTGGGCCATGTTAACTATGGCTACACCTTC
CASSVLGHVNYGYTF
>few|TRBV28|-|TRBJ1-5
TGTGCCAGCAGTTTTCTGGGGGCTATCAATCAGCCCCAGCATTTT
CASSFLGAINQPQHF
>-|TRBV9|TRBD2|TRBJ2-7
TGTGCCAGCAGCGTAACTAGCGGGACCTACGAGCAGTACTTC
CASSVTSGTYEQYF
>-|TRBV5-1|-|TRBJ1-5
TGCGCCAGCAGCACCTCCCTCAGGGGAAATTCTGATCAGCCCCAGCATTTT
CASSTSLRGNSDQPQHF
>-|TRBV6-5|-|TRBJ1-2
TGTGCCAGCAGTTACCAGGGAGACTATGGCTACACCTTC
CASSYQGDYGYTF
>-|TRBV27|-|TRBJ1-4
TGTGCCAGCCAGGCGGAGGGGGCTAATGAAAAACTGTTTTTT
CASQAEGANEKLFF
>-|TRBV10-3|-|TRBJ1-2
TGTGCCGGGGGTAGGGGCCCTAACTATGGCTACACCTTC
CAGGRGPNYGYTF
>-|TRBV5-1|-|TRBJ1-2
TGCGCCAGCAGCTTGGGAGGGACCTATGGCTACACCTTC
CASSLGGTYGYTF
>once|TRBV10-3|-|TRBJ2-5
TGTGCCATCGGGGGAAACCAAGAGACCCAGTACTTC
CAIGGNQETQYF
>-|TRBV12-5|-|TRBJ1-2
TGTGCTAGTGGTTTGGTACCTCTAGGGGCGACTCGTGGCTACACCTTC
CASGLVPLGATRGYTF
>-|TRBV7-2|-|TRBJ2-1
TGTGCCAGCAGCTTAGCGTTTGGGACTTCGTACAATGAGCAGTTCTTC
CASSLAFGTSYNEQFF
>-|TRBV27|-|TRBJ2-6
TGTGCCAGCAGTTCGGCAGTTCCTGGCTACAAAGTCGGGTGGCTACAAAGTCGGGCCAACGTCCTGACTTTC
CASSSAVPGYKVGWLQSRANVLTF
>few|TRBV21-1|-|TRBJ1-2
TGTGCCAGCTTCCAAAAGGGCTACACCTTC
CASFQKGYTF
>once|TRBV11-2|-|TRBJ1-4
TGTGCCAGCAGCTTAGTTCAGGGGAATGAAAAACTGTTTTTT
CASSLVQGNEKLFF
>-|TRBV6-1|-|TRBJ2-3
TGTGCCAGCAGTCGACAGTCCAGGGTGGATACGCAGTATTTT
CASSRQSRVDTQYF
>-|TRBV29-1|TRBD1|TRBJ2-3
TGCAGCGTTGATCTCGACAGGGGCACAGATACGCAGTATTTT
CSVDLDRGTDTQYF
>once|TRBV5-1|TRBD1|TRBJ1-1
TGCGCCAGCAGCTTGACAGGGGGCTACACTGAAGCTTTCTTT
CASSLTGGYTEAFF
>-|TRBV28|TRBD1|TRBJ2-5
TGTGCCAGCAGATGGACAGGGGCGCAAGAGACCCAGTACTTC
CASRWTGAQETQYF
>-|TRBV4-3|TRBD1|TRBJ2-3
TGCGCCAGCAGCCACGGGACAGACAGCACAGATACGCAGTATTTT
CASSHGTDSTDTQYF
>-|TRBV19|TRBD1|TRBJ1-1
TGTGCCAGTACCATGGACAGGGGCACTGAAGCTTTCTTT
CASTMDRGTEAFF
>-|TRBV6-1|-|TRBJ1-1
TGTGCCAGCAGTGAAGTCACGAGGGGGACTGAAGCTTTCTTT
CASSEVTRGTEAFF
>-|TRBV18|TRBD1|TRBJ1-1
TGTGCCAGCTCACCCCGGACAGGGGAGTACACTGAAGCTTTCTTT
CASSPRTGEYTEAFF
>few|TRBV7-9|-|TRBJ1-2
TGTGCCAGCAGCTTAGGCCCGGGGGGCTACACCTTC
CASSLGPGGYTF
>few|TRBV18|-|TRBJ2-5
TGTGCCAGCTCACGGTCCGGCGACCCCTGGGCCCAGTACTTC
CASSRSGDPWAQYF
>-|TRBV7-9|TRBD2|TRBJ2-5
TGTGCCAGCAGCTTAAGCCTAGCGGGGGAAGAGACCCAGTACTTC
CASSLSLAGEETQYF
>once|TRBV27|-|TRBJ1-1
TGTGCCAGCAGTTTATTTCGGACGGACAGTGAAGTAGCTTTCTTT
CASSLFRTDSEVAFF
>-|TRBV6-5|-|TRBJ2-7
TGTGCCAGCCAGGGAAACAGGGGGGGTGAGCAGTACTTC
CASQGNRGGEQYF
>-|TRBV2|-|TRBJ1-5
TGTGCCAGCAGTGAACTTCCAGGGAGCGTCGGTCAGCCCCAGCATTTT
CASSELPGSVGQPQHF
>-|TRBV9|TRBD2|TRBJ2-1
TGTGCCAGCAGCGTAGCTACGAGACTAGCGGGGGGGCCGGTTGTGGATGAGCAGTTCTTC
CASSVATRLAGGPVVDEQFF
>-|TRBV18|-|TRBJ1-1
TGTGCCAGCTCATCTTCGAAAGCTGAAGCTTTCTTT
CASSSSKAEAFF
>-|TRBV7-2|-|TRBJ2-7
TGTGCCAGCAGCTTCGGGGGTGCGGGCGCCTACGAGCAGTACTTC
CASSFGGAGAYEQYF
>-|TRBV18|TRBD1|TRBJ2-6
TGTGCCAGCTCACTAAGTGTACCGGGACAGCCAGGATCTGGGGCCAACGTCCTGACTTTC
CASSLSVPGQPGSGANVLTF
>-|TRBV6-4|-|TRBJ1-1
TGTGCCAGCAGCAGGCTTTTGAACACTGAAGCTTTCTTT
CASSRLLNTEAFF
>once|TRBV19|-|TRBJ1-1
TGTGCCAGTAGTACTAACAGCTTGAACACTGAAGCTTTCTTT
CASSTNSLNTEAFF
>-|TRBV4-3|-|TRBJ1-2
TGCGCCAGCAGCCAAGAAGTACTCACAGGCCGGGGGACCTACACCTTC
CASSQEVLTGRGTYTF